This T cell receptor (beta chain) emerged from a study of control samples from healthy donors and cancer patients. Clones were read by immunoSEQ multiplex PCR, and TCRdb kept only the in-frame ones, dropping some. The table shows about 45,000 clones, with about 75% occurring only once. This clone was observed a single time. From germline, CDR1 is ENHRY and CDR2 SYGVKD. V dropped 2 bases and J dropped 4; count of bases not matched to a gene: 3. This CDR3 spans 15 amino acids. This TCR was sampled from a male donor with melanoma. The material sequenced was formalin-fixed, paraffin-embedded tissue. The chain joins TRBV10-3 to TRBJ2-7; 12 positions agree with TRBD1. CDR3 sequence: CAISEGTGGLYEQYF. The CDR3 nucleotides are TGTGCCATCAGTGAGGGGACAGGGGGCCTGTACGAGCAGTACTTC.